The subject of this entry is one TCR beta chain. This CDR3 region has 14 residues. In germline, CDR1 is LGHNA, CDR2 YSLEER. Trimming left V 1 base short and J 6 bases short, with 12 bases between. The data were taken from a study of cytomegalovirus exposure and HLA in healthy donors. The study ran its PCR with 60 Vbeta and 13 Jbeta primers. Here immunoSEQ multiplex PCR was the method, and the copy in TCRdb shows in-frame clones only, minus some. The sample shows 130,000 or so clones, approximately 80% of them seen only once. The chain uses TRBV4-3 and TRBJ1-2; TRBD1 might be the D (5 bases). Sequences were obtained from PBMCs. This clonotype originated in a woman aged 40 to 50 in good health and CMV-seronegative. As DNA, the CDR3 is TGCGCCAGCAGCCAAGGGCAGGGAGGCAATGGCTACACCTTC. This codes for CASSQGQGGNGYTF.